Sequencing of this T cell receptor (beta chain) was carried out in a study of CD8+CD57+ T cells in acquired aplastic anemia. Study in general: Sorted CD4+ and CD8+ cells yielded approximately 3.4 ug of DNA on average.

V lost 1 base, J lost 15 bases, and 23 bases lay in between. CDR3 length: 15 amino acids. Per germline, CDR1 SGHRS and CDR2 YFSETQ. The use of genomic DNA as template underpinned the TCR beta VDJ and CDR3 profiling. TCRdb recomputed calls from the reads with MiXCR, one row per CDR3 protein. The table lists about 190,000 distinct CDR3 sequences, about three fifths of them singletons. The chain couples TRBV5-1 to TRBJ2-1; D tentatively reads TRBD1 or TRBD2 (5 bases each). The sequencing input was sorted CD4+, CD8+, or CD8+CD57+ T cells (not recorded which) from PBMCs. The TCR comes from a human donor with severe aplastic anemia or a healthy control (not recorded which). CDR3: CASSLNPVGDGRAFF. The CDR3 region has the DNA TGCGCCAGCAGCTTGAACCCGGTGGGGGACGGTAGGGCGTTCTTC.